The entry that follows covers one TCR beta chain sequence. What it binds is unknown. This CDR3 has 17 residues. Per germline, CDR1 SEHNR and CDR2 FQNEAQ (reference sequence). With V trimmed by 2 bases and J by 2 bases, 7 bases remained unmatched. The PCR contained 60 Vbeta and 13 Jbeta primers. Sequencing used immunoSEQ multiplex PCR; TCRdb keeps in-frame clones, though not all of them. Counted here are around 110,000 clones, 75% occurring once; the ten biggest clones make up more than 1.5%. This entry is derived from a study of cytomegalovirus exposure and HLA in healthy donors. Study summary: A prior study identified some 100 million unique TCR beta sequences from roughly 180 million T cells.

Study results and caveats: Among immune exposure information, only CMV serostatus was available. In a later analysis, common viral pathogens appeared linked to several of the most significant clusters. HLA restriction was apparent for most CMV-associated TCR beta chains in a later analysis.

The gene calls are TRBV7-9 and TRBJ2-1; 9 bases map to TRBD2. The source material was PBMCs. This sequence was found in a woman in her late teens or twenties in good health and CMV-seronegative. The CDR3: CASSLPGLAKPYNEQFF. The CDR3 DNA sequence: TGTGCCAGCAGCTTACCTGGACTAGCGAAGCCCTACAATGAGCAGTTCTTC.